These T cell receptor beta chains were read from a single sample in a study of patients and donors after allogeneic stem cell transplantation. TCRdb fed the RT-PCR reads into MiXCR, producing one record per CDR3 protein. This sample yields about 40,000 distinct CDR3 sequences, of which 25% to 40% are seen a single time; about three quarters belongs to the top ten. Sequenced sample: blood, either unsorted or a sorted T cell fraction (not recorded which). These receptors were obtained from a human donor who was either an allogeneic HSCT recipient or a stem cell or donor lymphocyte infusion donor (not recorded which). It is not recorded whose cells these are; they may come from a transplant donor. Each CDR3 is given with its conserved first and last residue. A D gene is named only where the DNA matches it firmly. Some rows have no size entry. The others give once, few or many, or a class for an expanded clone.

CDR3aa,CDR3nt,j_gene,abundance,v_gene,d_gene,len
CASSPRAGNQPQHF,TGTGCCAGCAGCCCCAGGGCGGGGAATCAGCCCCAGCATTTT,TRBJ1-5,once,TRBV7-2,NA,14
CASSQGGTTVAEAFF,TGTGCCAGCAGCCAGGGAGGCACCACGGTGGCTGAAGCTTTCTTT,TRBJ1-1,few,TRBV4-2,NA,15
CASSFLWGAQVEQYF,TGCGCCAGCAGCTTTCTCTGGGGTGCCCAGGTCGAGCAGTACTTC,TRBJ2-7,few,TRBV5-1,NA,15
CASSQVSRRSSDTQYF,TGTGCCAGCAGCCAAGTTAGCAGGCGAAGCTCAGATACGCAGTATTTT,TRBJ2-3,NA,TRBV3-1,NA,16
CSVGSGTGPYEQYF,TGCAGCGTGGGCTCCGGGACAGGGCCTTACGAGCAGTACTTC,TRBJ2-7,NA,TRBV29-1,TRBD1,14
CAISSVDSPPEF,TGTGCCATCAGTTCTGTGGACAGCCCCCCGGAATTC,TRBJ2-7,NA,TRBV10-3,NA,12
CASSHMQIDTEAFF,TGCGCCAGCAGCCACATGCAGATAGACACTGAAGCTTTCTTT,TRBJ1-1,few,TRBV4-1,NA,14
CASSYANYEQYF,TGTGCCAGCAGTTATGCGAACTACGAGCAGTACTTC,TRBJ2-7,NA,TRBV6-6,NA,12
CASSFDLKEQFF,TGTGCCAGCAGCTTTGACCTAAAGGAGCAGTTCTTC,TRBJ2-1,NA,TRBV5-5,NA,12
CASSPPDSALLKAFF,TGTGCCAGCAGCCCTCCCGACTCCGCGCTGCTTAAAGCTTTCTTT,TRBJ1-1,NA,TRBV28,NA,15
CASSRRQEAFF,TGTGCCAGCAGTCGACGACAAGAAGCTTTCTTT,TRBJ1-1,NA,TRBV6-5,NA,11
CAIRSDRQETQYF,TGTGCCATCCGTTCCGACAGGCAAGAGACCCAGTACTTC,TRBJ2-5,NA,TRBV10-3,NA,13
CASTVGTVSWSETQYF,TGTGCCAGCACCGTAGGGACCGTCTCTTGGAGTGAGACCCAGTACTTC,TRBJ2-5,NA,TRBV5-5,NA,16
CASSLVQGRNEKLFF,TGTGCCAGCAGCTTAGTACAGGGACGAAATGAAAAACTGTTTTTT,TRBJ1-4,NA,TRBV7-8,NA,15
CASSSRGEKLFF,TGCGCCAGCAGCTCCCGAGGGGAGAAACTGTTTTTT,TRBJ1-4,many,TRBV5-1,NA,12
CASSPPATNEKLFF,TGTGCCAGCAGCCCCCCGGCAACTAATGAAAAACTGTTTTTT,TRBJ1-4,many,TRBV11-2,NA,14
CASSEIKGANQPQHF,TGTGCCAGCAGTGAGATTAAGGGGGCCAATCAGCCCCAGCATTTT,TRBJ1-5,NA,TRBV28,TRBD1,15
CASSSHGRSSYNEQFF,TGTGCCAGCAGCTCCCATGGGAGGAGCTCCTACAATGAGCAGTTCTTC,TRBJ2-1,few,TRBV7-8,NA,16
CASSSRPLGMAQPQHF,TGTGCCAGCAGCTCTAGACCCCTCGGTATGGCACAGCCCCAGCATTTT,TRBJ1-5,NA,TRBV7-2,NA,16
CASSFGDREMLRSADTQYF,TGTGCCAGCAGCTTTGGGGACAGGGAGATGTTAAGGTCCGCAGATACGCAGTATTTT,TRBJ2-3,once,TRBV7-2,TRBD1,19
CASTQSGIGNTIYF,TGTGCCAGCACTCAAAGCGGAATAGGGAACACCATATATTTT,TRBJ1-3,NA,TRBV12-3/TRBV12-4,NA,14
CATSDSRLPDRSDTQYF,TGTGCCACCAGTGATTCCCGACTCCCCGATCGGTCAGATACGCAGTATTTT,TRBJ2-3,NA,TRBV24-1,NA,17
CASSVQGSGEAFF,TGTGCCAGCAGCGTACAGGGGAGCGGTGAAGCTTTCTTT,TRBJ1-1,NA,TRBV11-2,TRBD1,13
CASSWRDTEAFF,TGTGCCAGCAGTTGGAGGGATACTGAAGCTTTCTTT,TRBJ1-1,NA,TRBV12-3/TRBV12-4,NA,12
CATSRDGVGSPLHF,TGTGCCACCAGCAGAGACGGGGTTGGATCACCCCTCCACTTT,TRBJ1-6,many,TRBV15,NA,14
CASQGVLSEAFF,TGTGCCAGCCAGGGGGTACTTTCTGAAGCTTTCTTT,TRBJ1-1,few,TRBV12-3/TRBV12-4,TRBD1,12
CASSLGQAVNTEAFF,TGTGCCAGCAGCCTAGGACAGGCCGTGAACACTGAAGCTTTCTTT,TRBJ1-1,many,TRBV9,TRBD1,15
CASSAAPSYGYTF,TGTGCCAGCAGTGCAGCTCCTAGCTATGGCTACACCTTC,TRBJ1-2,few,TRBV6-1,NA,13